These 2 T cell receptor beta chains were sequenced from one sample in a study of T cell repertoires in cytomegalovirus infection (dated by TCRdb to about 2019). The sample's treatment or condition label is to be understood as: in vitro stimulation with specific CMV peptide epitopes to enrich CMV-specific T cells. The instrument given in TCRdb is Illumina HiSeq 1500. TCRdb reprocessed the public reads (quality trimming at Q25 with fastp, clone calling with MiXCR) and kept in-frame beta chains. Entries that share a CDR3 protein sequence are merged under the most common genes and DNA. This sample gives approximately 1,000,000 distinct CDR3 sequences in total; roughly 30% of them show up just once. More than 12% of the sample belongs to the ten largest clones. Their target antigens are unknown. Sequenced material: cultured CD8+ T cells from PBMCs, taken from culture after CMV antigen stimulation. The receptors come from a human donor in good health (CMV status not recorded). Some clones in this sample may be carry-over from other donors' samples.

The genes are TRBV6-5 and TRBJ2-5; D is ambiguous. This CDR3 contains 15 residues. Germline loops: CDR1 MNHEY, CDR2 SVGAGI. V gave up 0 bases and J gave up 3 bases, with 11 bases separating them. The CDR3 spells CASSYSPDGEETQYF. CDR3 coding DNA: TGTGCCAGCAGTTACTCGCCGGATGGGGAAGAGACCCAGTACTTC.

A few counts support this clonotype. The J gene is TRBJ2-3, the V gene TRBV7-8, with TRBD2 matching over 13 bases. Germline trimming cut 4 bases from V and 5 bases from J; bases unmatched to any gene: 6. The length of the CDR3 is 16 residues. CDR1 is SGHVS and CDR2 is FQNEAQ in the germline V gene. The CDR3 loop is CASSWAGLAGQDTQYF. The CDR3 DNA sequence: TGTGCCAGCAGCTGGGCGGGACTAGCGGGGCAAGATACGCAGTATTTT.